These T cell receptor beta chains were read from a single sample in a study of technical replicates of blood from a few donors. Sequenced by immunoSEQ multiplex PCR; TCRdb stores in-frame clones only, minus some. Of over 50,000 clones listed, around 93% are singletons. Material: PBMCs. The receptors come from a human donor in good health. Some clones in this sample may be carry-over from other donors' samples. CDR3s include the opening cysteine and the closing phenylalanine or tryptophan. Each record gives: D gene, J gene, V gene, CDR3 protein, CDR3 DNA. A D gene is named only where the DNA matches it firmly.

d_gene: .; j_gene: TRBJ1-4; v_gene: TRBV4-2; CDR3aa: CASSQDPQGANEKLFF; CDR3nt: TGTGCCAGCAGCCAAGACCCCCAGGGTGCAAACGAAAAACTGTTTTTT
d_gene: TRBD2; j_gene: TRBJ2-5; v_gene: TRBV30; CDR3aa: CAWSLAARVTQETQYF; CDR3nt: TGTGCCTGGAGCCTAGCGGCCAGGGTGACCCAAGAGACCCAGTACTTC
d_gene: TRBD1; j_gene: TRBJ1-2; v_gene: TRBV11-1; CDR3aa: CASSASDRSYGYTF; CDR3nt: TGTGCCAGCAGCGCATCGGACAGGAGCTATGGCTACACCTTC
d_gene: .; j_gene: TRBJ2-7; v_gene: TRBV28; CDR3aa: CASKGGARTYEQYF; CDR3nt: TGTGCCAGCAAAGGGGGGGCGAGGACCTACGAGCAGTACTTC
d_gene: TRBD2; j_gene: TRBJ2-7; v_gene: TRBV11-3; CDR3aa: CASSQASGKSEQYF; CDR3nt: TGTGCCAGCAGCCAGGCTAGCGGGAAAAGCGAGCAGTACTTC
d_gene: TRBD2; j_gene: TRBJ2-5; v_gene: TRBV12-5; CDR3aa: CASGLGQRLAETQYF; CDR3nt: TGTGCTAGTGGTTTGGGACAGAGACTAGCGGAGACCCAGTACTTC
d_gene: TRBD2; j_gene: TRBJ2-3; v_gene: TRBV9; CDR3aa: CASSPRGGAAGEYF; CDR3nt: TGTGCCAGCAGCCCACGCGGGGGGGCCGCAGGCGAGTATTTT
d_gene: .; j_gene: TRBJ1-1; v_gene: TRBV4-1; CDR3aa: CASSQGAVGNTEAFF; CDR3nt: TGCGCCAGCAGCCAAGGCGCGGTAGGCAACACTGAAGCTTTCTTT
d_gene: TRBD1; j_gene: TRBJ2-2; v_gene: TRBV9; CDR3aa: CASSVEAGGAGELFF; CDR3nt: TGTGCCAGCAGCGTAGAGGCAGGGGGCGCCGGGGAGCTGTTTTTT
d_gene: TRBD2; j_gene: TRBJ2-7; v_gene: TRBV29-1; CDR3aa: CSVRLPGLASYEQYF; CDR3nt: TGCAGCGTGAGACTCCCGGGACTAGCATCCTACGAGCAGTACTTC
d_gene: TRBD1; j_gene: TRBJ2-5; v_gene: TRBV5-1; CDR3aa: CATCPGQGTETQYF; CDR3nt: TGCGCCACCTGTCCGGGACAGGGGACGGAGACCCAGTACTTC